This T cell receptor (beta chain) emerged from a study of blood T cell repertoires in COVID-19. As for the study in general: The study drew acute and convalescent COVID-19 samples from the United States, Italy and Spain. Sample material is recorded as cDNA or gDNA derived from T cells, B-cell-depleted T cells, or PBMCs.

As handled by the study authors: Reference gene primer amplification in the assay estimated nucleated cell counts. Sequenced by immunoSEQ multiplex PCR; TCRdb stores in-frame clones only, minus some. V, J and clone size are those of that table, while D and trimming were read from the DNA. The table shows about 120,000 clones, with around 81% occurring only once. Germline V lookup: CDR1 ENHRY, CDR2 SYGVKD. V lost 3 bases, J lost 0 bases, and 8 bases lay in between. This CDR3 has 14 residues. This TCR was sampled from a man between 70 and 80 years old with acute or convalescent COVID-19. V usage is TRBV10-3 and J usage is TRBJ1-1; D ambiguous. Sequencing was done on a sample of peripheral blood. The CDR3 DNA follows: TGTGCCATCAGTGACTACAGTATGAACACTGAAGCTTTCTTT. Its protein product is CAISDYSMNTEAFF.